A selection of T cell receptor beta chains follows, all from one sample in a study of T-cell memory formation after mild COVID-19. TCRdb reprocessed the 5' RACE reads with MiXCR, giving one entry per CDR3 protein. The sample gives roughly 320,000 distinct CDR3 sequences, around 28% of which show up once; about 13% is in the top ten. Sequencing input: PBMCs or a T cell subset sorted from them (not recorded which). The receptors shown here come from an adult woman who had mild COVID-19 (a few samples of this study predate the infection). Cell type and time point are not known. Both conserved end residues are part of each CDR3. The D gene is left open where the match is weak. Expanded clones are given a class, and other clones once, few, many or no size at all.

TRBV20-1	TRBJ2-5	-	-	CSASGGQGRQETQYF	TGCAGTGCTAGCGGAGGGCAGGGTAGGCAAGAGACCCAGTACTTC
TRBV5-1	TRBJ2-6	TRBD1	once	CASSLLPTGTGGSGANVLTF	TGCGCCAGCAGTTTGCTGCCAACCGGGACAGGAGGTTCTGGGGCCAACGTCCTGACTTTC
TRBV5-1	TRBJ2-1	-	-	CASSLEVNGFDEQFF	TGCGCCAGCAGCTTGGAAGTAAACGGGTTCGATGAGCAGTTCTTC
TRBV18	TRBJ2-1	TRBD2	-	CASSPTLANNNEQFF	TGTGCCAGCTCACCTACACTAGCGAATAACAATGAGCAGTTCTTC
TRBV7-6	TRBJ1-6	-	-	CASSRRPGDNSPLHF	TGTGCCAGCAGTAGGAGACCGGGGGATAATTCACCCCTCCACTTT
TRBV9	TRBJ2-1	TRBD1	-	CASSVSGQGAIDEQFF	TGTGCCAGCAGCGTAAGTGGACAGGGGGCGATCGATGAGCAGTTCTTC
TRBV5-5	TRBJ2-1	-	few	CASTQEGESYNEQFF	TGTGCCAGCACCCAAGAAGGGGAGTCCTACAATGAGCAGTTCTTC
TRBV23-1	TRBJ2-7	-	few	CASSQEGDEQYF	TGCGCCAGCAGTCAAGAAGGCGACGAGCAGTACTTC
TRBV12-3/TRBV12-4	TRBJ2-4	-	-	CASSLSVLRRNSDKNIQYF	TGTGCCAGCAGTTTGTCGGTACTACGGAGGAATAGCGACAAAAACATTCAGTACTTC
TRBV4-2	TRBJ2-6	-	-	CASSQPQGFSSGANVLTF	TGTGCCAGCAGCCAGCCACAGGGATTTAGCTCTGGGGCCAACGTCCTGACTTTC
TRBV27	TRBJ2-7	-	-	CASSLSGQGVEQYF	TGTGCCAGCAGTTTATCGGGCCAAGGTGTCGAGCAGTACTTC
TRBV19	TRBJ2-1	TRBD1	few	CASRLGGQGPNEQFF	TGTGCCAGTAGATTGGGGGGACAGGGGCCTAATGAGCAGTTCTTC
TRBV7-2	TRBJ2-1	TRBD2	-	CASSSSLAGGDPGEQFF	TGTGCCAGCAGCTCCTCGCTAGCGGGAGGGGACCCAGGGGAGCAGTTCTTC
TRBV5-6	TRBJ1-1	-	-	CASSWKDRLMNTEAFF	TGTGCCAGCAGCTGGAAAGACCGCCTCATGAACACTGAAGCTTTCTTT
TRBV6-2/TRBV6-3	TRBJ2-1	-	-	CASSYSGLKQFF	TGTGCCAGCAGTTACTCTGGGTTGAAGCAGTTCTTC
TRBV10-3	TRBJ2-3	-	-	CAISPEGVSTDTQYF	TGTGCCATCAGTCCGGAGGGTGTTAGCACAGATACGCAGTATTTT
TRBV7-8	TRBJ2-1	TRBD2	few	CASSLLGGGLSYNEQFF	TGTGCCAGCAGCTTACTCGGCGGGGGGTTATCCTACAATGAGCAGTTCTTC
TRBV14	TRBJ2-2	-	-	CASSQELSVYTGELFF	TGTGCCAGCAGCCAAGAGCTTAGCGTGTACACCGGGGAGCTGTTTTTT
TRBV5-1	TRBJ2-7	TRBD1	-	CASNIGQGDYEQYF	TGCGCCAGCAACATAGGACAGGGGGACTACGAGCAGTACTTC